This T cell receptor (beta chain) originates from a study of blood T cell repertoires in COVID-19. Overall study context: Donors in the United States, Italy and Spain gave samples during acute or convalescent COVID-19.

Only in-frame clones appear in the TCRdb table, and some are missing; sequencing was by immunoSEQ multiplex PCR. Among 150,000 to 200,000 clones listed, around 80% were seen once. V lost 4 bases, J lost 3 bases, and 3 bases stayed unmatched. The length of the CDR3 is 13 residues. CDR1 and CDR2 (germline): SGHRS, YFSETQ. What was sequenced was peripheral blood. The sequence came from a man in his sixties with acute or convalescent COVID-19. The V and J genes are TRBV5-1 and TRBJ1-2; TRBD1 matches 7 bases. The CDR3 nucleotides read TGCGCCAGCAGCGCCGGGACAGACTATGGCTACACCTTC. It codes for CASSAGTDYGYTF.